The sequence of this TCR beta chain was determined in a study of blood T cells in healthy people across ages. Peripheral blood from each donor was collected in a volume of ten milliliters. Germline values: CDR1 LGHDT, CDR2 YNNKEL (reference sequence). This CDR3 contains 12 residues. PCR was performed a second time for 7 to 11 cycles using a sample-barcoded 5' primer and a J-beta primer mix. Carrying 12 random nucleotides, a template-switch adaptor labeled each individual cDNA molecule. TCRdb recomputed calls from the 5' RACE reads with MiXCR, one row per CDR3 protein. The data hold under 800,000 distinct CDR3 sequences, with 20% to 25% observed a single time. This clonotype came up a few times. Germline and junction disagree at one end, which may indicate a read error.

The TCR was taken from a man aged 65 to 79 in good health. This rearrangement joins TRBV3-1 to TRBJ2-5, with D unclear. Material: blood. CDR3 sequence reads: CASSQEKSVRNF. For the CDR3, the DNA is TGTGCCAGCAGCCAAGAGAAGAGTGTCCGGAACTTC.